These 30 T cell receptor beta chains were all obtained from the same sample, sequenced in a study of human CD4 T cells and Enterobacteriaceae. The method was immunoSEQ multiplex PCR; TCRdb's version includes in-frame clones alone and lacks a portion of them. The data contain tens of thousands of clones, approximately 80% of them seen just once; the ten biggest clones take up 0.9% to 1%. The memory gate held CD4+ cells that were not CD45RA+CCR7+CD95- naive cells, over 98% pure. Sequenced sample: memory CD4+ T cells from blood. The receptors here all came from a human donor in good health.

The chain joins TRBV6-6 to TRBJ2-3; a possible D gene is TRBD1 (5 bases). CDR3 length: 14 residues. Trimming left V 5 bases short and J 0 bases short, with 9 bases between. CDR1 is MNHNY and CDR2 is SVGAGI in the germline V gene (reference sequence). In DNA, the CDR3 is TGTGCCAGCAGTGCCCCAGGGAGCACAGATACGCAGTATTTT. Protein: CASSAPGSTDTQYF.

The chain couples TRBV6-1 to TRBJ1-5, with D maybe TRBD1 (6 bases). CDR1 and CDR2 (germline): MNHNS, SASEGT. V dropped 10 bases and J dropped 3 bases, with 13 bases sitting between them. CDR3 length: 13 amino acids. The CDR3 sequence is CATCWTVNQPQHF. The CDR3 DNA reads TGTGCCACCTGTTGGACAGTCAATCAGCCCCAGCATTTT.

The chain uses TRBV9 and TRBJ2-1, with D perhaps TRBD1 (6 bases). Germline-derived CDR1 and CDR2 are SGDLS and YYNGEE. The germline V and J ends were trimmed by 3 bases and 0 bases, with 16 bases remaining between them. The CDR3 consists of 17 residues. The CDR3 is CASSARWGTSSYNEQFF. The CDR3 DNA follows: TGTGCCAGCAGCGCCCGGTGGGGGACAAGCTCCTACAATGAGCAGTTCTTC.

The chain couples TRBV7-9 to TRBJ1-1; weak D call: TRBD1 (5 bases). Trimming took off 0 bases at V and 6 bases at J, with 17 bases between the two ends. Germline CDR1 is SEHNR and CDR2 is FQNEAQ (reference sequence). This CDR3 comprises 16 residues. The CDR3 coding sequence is TGTGCCAGCAGCTTAGCGCTCAGCAGGGAACGGTCTGAAGCTTTCTTT. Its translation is CASSLALSRERSEAFF.

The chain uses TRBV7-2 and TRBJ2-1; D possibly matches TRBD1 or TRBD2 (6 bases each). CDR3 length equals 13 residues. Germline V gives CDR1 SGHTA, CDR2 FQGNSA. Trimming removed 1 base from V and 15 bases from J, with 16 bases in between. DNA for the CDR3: TGTGCCAGCAGCTTAGTCGGGGGCCCTCCCCCGTTCTTC. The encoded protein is CASSLVGGPPPFF.

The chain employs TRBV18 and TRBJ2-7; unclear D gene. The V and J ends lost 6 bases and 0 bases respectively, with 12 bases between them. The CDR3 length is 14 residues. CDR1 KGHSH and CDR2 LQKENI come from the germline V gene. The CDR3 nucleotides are TGTGCCAGCTCTCCCCTGGCTAGCTCCTACGAGCAGTACTTC. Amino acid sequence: CASSPLASSYEQYF.

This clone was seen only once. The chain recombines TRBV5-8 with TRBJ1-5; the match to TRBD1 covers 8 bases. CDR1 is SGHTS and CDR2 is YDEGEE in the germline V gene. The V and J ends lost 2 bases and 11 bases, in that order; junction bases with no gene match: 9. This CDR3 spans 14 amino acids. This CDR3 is CASSLGQGLSSQHF. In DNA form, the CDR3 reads TGTGCCAGCAGCTTAGGACAGGGCCTCTCGTCCCAGCATTTT.

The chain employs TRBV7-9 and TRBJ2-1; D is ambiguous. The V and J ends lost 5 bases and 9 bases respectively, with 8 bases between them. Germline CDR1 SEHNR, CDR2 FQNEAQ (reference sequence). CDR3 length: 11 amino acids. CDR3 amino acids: CASSLRVEQFF. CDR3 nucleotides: TGTGCCAGCAGCCTGCGTGTTGAGCAGTTCTTC. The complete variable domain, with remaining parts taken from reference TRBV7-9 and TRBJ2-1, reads DTGVSQNPRHKITKRGQNVTFRCDPISEHNRLYWYRQTLGQGPEFLTYFQNEAQLEKSRLLSDRFSAERPKGSFSTLEIQRTEQGDSAMYLCASSLRVEQFFGPGTRLTVL.

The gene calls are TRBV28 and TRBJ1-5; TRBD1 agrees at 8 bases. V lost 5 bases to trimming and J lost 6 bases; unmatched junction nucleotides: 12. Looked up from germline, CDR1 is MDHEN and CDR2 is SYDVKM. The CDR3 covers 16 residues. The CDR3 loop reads CASSHRQGIGSQPQHF. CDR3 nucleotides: TGTGCCAGCAGTCATCGACAGGGGATAGGGAGTCAGCCCCAGCATTTT.

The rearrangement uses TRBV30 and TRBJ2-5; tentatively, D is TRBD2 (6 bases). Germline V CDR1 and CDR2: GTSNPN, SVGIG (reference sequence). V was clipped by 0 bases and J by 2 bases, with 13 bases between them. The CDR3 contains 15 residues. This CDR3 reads CAWSVLSGGQETQYF. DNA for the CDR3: TGTGCCTGGAGTGTGCTGTCCGGGGGACAAGAGACCCAGTACTTC.

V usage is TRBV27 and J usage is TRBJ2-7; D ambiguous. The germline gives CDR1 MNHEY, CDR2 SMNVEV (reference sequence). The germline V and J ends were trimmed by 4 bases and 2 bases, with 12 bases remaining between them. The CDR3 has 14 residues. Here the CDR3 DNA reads TGTGCCAGCAGTTCCCCAACTACTACCTACGAGCAGTACTTC. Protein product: CASSSPTTTYEQYF.

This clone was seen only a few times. The DNA of the CDR3 is TGCGCCAGCAGCGACACCTACGAGCAGTACTTC. Protein sequence: CASSDTYEQYF. The chain couples TRBV5-1 to TRBJ2-7; D call uncertain. Germline loops: CDR1 SGHRS, CDR2 YFSETQ. V dropped 4 bases and J dropped 2 bases, with 4 bases sitting between them. The CDR3 has 11 amino acids.

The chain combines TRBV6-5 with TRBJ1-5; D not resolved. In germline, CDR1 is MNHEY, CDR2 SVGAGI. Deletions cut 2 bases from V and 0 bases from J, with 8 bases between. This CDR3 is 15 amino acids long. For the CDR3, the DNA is TGTGCCAGCAGTTACATGGCCTTTAGCAATCAGCCCCAGCATTTT. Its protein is CASSYMAFSNQPQHF.

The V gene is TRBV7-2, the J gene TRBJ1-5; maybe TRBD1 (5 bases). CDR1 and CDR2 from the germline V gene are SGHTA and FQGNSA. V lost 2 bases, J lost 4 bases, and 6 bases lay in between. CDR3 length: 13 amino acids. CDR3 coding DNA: TGTGCCAGCAGCTTACGGGGGAATCAGCCCCAGCATTTT. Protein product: CASSLRGNQPQHF.

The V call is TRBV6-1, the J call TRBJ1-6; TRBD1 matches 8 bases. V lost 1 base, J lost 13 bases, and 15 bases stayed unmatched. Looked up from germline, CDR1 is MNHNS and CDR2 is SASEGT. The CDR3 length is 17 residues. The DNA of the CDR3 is TGTGCCAGCAGTGAAGTTTATTCCGGGCAGGGGGCAGTTCCCCTCCACTTT. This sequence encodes CASSEVYSGQGAVPLHF.

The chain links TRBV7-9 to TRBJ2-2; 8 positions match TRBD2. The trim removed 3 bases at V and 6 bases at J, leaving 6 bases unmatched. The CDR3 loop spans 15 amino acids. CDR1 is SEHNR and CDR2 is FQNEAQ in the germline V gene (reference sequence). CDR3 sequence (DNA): TGTGCCAGCAGCTTCGCCCTAGCGGGTGCCGGGGAGCTGTTTTTT. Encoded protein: CASSFALAGAGELFF. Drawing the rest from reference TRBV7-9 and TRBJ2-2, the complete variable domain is DTGVSQNPRHKITKRGQNVTFRCDPISEHNRLYWYRQTLGQGPEFLTYFQNEAQLEKSRLLSDRFSAERPKGSFSTLEIQRTEQGDSAMYLCASSFALAGAGELFFGEGSRLTVL.

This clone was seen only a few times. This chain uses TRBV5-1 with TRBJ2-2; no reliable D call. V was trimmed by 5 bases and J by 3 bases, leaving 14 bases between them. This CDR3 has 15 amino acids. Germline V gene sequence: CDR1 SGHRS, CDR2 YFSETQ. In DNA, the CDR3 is TGCGCCAGCAGTCTGACCAAGGAGCACACCGGGGAGCTGTTTTTT. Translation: CASSLTKEHTGELFF.

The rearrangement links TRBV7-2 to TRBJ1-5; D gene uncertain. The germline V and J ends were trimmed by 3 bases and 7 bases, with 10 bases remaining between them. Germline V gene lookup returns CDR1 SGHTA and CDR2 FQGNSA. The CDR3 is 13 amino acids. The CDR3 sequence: CASSFRGKQPQHF. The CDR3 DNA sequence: TGTGCCAGCAGCTTTCGAGGGAAACAGCCCCAGCATTTT.

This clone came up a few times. CDR3 coding DNA: TGTGCCAGCAGCGTCGAGCCGGGACAGGGACTTATATTGAGTGGCTACACCTTC. Residues: CASSVEPGQGLILSGYTF. The chain joins TRBV9 to TRBJ1-2; TRBD1 matches 9 bases. The junction had 18 bases not matched to a gene; V was cut back by 2 bases and J by 7 bases. The CDR3 runs 18 residues. Germline CDR1 SGDLS, CDR2 YYNGEE.

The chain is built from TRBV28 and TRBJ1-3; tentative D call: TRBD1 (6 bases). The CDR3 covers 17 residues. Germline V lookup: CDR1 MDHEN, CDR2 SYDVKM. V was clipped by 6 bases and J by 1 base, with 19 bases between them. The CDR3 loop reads CASRARGTRRSGNTIYF. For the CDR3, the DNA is TGTGCCAGCAGGGCCAGGGGCACCCGAAGGTCTGGAAACACCATATATTTT.

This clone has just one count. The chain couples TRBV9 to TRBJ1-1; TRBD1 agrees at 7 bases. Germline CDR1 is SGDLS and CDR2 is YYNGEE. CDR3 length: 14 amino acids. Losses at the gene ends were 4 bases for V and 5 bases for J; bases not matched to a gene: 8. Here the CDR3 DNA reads TGTGCCAGCAGCCCCCAGACAGGGACGACTGAAGCTTTCTTT. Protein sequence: CASSPQTGTTEAFF.

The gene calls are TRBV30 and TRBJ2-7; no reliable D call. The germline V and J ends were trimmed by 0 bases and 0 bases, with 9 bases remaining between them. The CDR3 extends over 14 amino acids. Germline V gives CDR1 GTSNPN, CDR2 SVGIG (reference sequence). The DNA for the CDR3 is TGTGCCTGGAGTGTACCTCCCGGCTCCTACGAGCAGTACTTC. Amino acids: CAWSVPPGSYEQYF.

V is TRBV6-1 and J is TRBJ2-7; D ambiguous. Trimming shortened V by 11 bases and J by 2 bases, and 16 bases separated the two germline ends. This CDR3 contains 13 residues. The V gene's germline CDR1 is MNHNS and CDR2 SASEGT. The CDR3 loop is CAGQWSTAYEQYF. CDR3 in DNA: TGTGCCGGTCAGTGGAGTACAGCCTACGAGCAGTACTTC.

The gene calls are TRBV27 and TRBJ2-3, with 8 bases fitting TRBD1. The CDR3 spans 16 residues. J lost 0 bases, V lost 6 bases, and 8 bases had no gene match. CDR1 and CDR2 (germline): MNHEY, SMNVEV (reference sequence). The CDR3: CASRSGQGGSTDTQYF. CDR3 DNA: TGTGCCAGCAGGTCCGGACAGGGAGGTAGCACAGATACGCAGTATTTT.

The CDR3 DNA is TGTGCCAGCAGTTCCTACGGGATCAATGGCTACACCTTC. Amino acids: CASSSYGINGYTF. The chain employs TRBV28 and TRBJ1-2; D is uncertain. Per germline, CDR1 MDHEN and CDR2 SYDVKM. V was cut by 4 bases and J by 6 bases, with 12 bases left in between. The CDR3 is 13 amino acids.

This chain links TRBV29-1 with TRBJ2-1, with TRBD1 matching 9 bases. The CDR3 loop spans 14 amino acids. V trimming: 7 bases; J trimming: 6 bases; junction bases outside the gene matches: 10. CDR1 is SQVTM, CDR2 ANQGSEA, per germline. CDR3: CSASGQGVRNEQFF. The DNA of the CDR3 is TGCAGCGCTTCGGGACAGGGAGTTCGCAATGAGCAGTTCTTC.

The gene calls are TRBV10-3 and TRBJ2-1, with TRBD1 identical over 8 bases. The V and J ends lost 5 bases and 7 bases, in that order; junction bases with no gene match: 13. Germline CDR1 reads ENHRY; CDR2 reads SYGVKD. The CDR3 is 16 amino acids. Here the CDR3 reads CAISSGQGLRGNEQFF. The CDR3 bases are TGTGCCATCAGTTCTGGACAGGGTCTCCGAGGAAATGAGCAGTTCTTC.

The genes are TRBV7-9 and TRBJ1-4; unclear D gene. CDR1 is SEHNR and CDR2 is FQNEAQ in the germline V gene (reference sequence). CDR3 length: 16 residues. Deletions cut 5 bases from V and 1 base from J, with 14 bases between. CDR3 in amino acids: CASSPSRGLTNEKLFF. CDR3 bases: TGTGCCAGCAGCCCCAGCAGAGGGCTAACTAATGAAAAACTGTTTTTT.

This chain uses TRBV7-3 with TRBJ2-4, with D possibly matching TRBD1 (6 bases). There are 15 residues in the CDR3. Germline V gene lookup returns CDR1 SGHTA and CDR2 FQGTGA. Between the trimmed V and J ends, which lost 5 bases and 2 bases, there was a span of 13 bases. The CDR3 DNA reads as TGTGCCAGCAGCAGCTTACAGGGAACCAAAAACATTCAGTACTTC. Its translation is CASSSLQGTKNIQYF.

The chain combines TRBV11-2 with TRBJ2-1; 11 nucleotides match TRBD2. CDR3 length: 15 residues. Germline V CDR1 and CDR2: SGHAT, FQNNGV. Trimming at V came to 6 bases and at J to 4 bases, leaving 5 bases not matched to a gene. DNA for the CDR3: TGTGCCAGCAGGATCGGGACTAGCGGTTACAATGAGCAGTTCTTC. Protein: CASRIGTSGYNEQFF.